The sequence of this TCR beta chain was determined in a study of regulatory and conventional T cells in RAG deficiency. This CDR3 spans 14 amino acids. Trimming cost V 3 bases and J 3 bases; bases outside gene matches: 4. CDR1 is KGHSH, CDR2 LQKENI, per germline. Overall study results and limits: In Omenn syndrome, Treg and Tconv repertoires overlapped >75%. Other subsets showed approximately 10-fold reductions, but Treg unique TCR beta sequences fell roughly 97-fold in these patients.

Conventional CD4+ T cells were sorted from blood as CD25-low CD127-high cells. This clone was observed once. Antigen specificity is unknown. Only in-frame clones appear in the TCRdb table, and some are missing; sequencing was by immunoSEQ multiplex PCR. The top ten clones hold around 0.2% of a sample with 25,000 to 35,000 clones, about 95% of them seen once. These data were also filed under a second study, of regulatory T cells. This second report adds: Primers: 52 TRBV forward and 13 TRBJ reverse.

The sequenced sample was CD25- CD4+ T cells sorted from blood. The rearrangement links TRBV18 to TRBJ2-7; 8 bases match TRBD2. This clonotype was obtained from a human donor in good health. This CDR3 reads CASSPSGGLYEQYF. The DNA of the CDR3 is TGTGCCAGCTCACCGTCGGGGGGGCTCTACGAGCAGTACTTC.